This T cell receptor (beta chain) was recorded in a study of cytomegalovirus exposure and HLA in healthy donors. Study summary: Membership in the Caucasian-associated ancestry cluster was found for 65% to 85% of approximately 380 genotyped donors.

In the case of this clone: The antigen is not known.

Findings and limits, study-wide: Analyses of presence and absence presupposed an approximately uniform sequencing depth across donors.

60 Vbeta and 13 Jbeta primers were used in PCR. The assay was immunoSEQ multiplex PCR, and TCRdb's table has in-frame clones only and misses some. The table includes 100,000 to 150,000 clones, roughly three quarters detected once. The specimen was PBMCs. This receptor was identified in a woman under 30 in good health and CMV-seronegative.

The CDR3 DNA is TGTGCCAGCAGCCCAATCTTAGCAGGGGGCGAGCAGTACTTC. Encoded protein: CASSPILAGGEQYF. V gene TRBV14 combines with J gene TRBJ2-7, with 7 bases aligning to TRBD1. The CDR3 contains 14 residues. The V segment lost 4 bases and the J segment 6 bases; nucleotides outside the gene matches: 9. Per the germline V gene, CDR1 is SGHDN and CDR2 is FVKESK.